The 7 T cell receptor beta chains reported below all come from one sample, sequenced in a study of shared clonotypes between healthy human individuals. The repertoire was sequenced with immunoSEQ multiplex PCR; TCRdb's copy has only in-frame clones and lacks some. Found here are millions of clones, approximately 95% of them singletons; the top ten hold around 0.4%. The sequencing sample was made of naive CD4+ T cells from PBMCs. Subset reported: CD45RA+ positively selected. All receptors come from a man in his late teens or twenties in good health. Some clones in this sample may be carry-over from other donors' samples.

The chain joins TRBV11-3 to TRBJ1-5; 9 nucleotides match TRBD1. The CDR3 has 15 amino acids. Germline CDR1 and CDR2: SGHNT and YENEEA. The V and J ends lost 8 bases and 5 bases, in that order; junction bases with no gene match: 10. The CDR3: CASRPGQGLDQPQHF. In nucleotides, the CDR3 is TGTGCCAGCCGACCGGGACAGGGTCTCGATCAGCCCCAGCATTTT. The whole variable domain, filled in from reference TRBV11-3 and TRBJ1-5, reads EAGVVQSPRYKIIEKKQPVAFWCNPISGHNTLYWYLQNLGQGPELLIRYENEEAVDDSQLPKDRFSAERLKGVDSTLKIQPAELGDSAVYLCASRPGQGLDQPQHFGDGTRLSIL.

This clone was observed a single time. The same CDR3 arises from other DNA sequences in this sample as well. The chain recombines TRBV5-1 with TRBJ1-1; D is unclear. The CDR3 length is 15 residues. V lost 0 bases, J lost 0 bases, and 9 bases lay in between. Germline CDR1 reads SGHRS; CDR2 reads YFSETQ. The CDR3 here is CASSLVGSLNTEAFF. CDR3 bases: TGCGCCAGCAGCTTGGTCGGCAGCCTGAACACTGAAGCTTTCTTT.

This clone was picked up one time. The chain employs TRBV19 and TRBJ2-4; 7 bases fit TRBD1. This CDR3 spans 15 amino acids. Per the germline V gene, CDR1 is LNHDA and CDR2 is SQIVND (reference sequence). With V trimmed by 5 bases and J by 0 bases, 4 bases remained unmatched. This CDR3 is CASSERGQAKNIQYF. CDR3 nucleotides: TGTGCCAGTAGTGAAAGGGGGCAAGCCAAAAACATTCAGTACTTC.

The chain uses TRBV4-2 and TRBJ2-3; TRBD2 matches 9 bases. The CDR3 is 16 residues long. With 4 bases clipped from V and 5 bases from J, the junction kept 10 bases outside the gene matches. Germline CDR1 is LGHNA and CDR2 is YNFKEQ. The CDR3 DNA reads as TGTGCCAGCAGCCGTCGACTAGCGGTCCGGGAAGATACGCAGTATTTT. This encodes CASSRRLAVREDTQYF.

In DNA, the CDR3 is TGTGCCAGCAGCGCCCGCATGCAGAACACCGGGGAGCTGTTTTTT. Translating gives CASSARMQNTGELFF. This chain joins TRBV9 and TRBJ2-2; D remains ambiguous. This CDR3 spans 15 amino acids. The ends were cut back, 3 bases at V and 1 base at J, with 10 bases in the middle. In germline, CDR1 is SGDLS, CDR2 YYNGEE.

The chain links TRBV6-5 to TRBJ2-1; TRBD2 agrees at 9 bases. Germline V gene sequence: CDR1 MNHEY, CDR2 SVGAGI. Losses at the gene ends were 7 bases for V and 5 bases for J; bases not matched to a gene: 9. The CDR3 covers 15 residues. CDR3 DNA: TGTGCCAGCACTCCCCCCCTAGCGGGAAACAATGAGCAGTTCTTC. Protein sequence: CASTPPLAGNNEQFF.

The genes are TRBV30 and TRBJ2-5, with a tentative D call TRBD2 (6 bases). The CDR3 runs 18 residues. V was trimmed by 1 base and J by 2 bases, leaving 23 bases between them. Per the germline V gene, CDR1 is GTSNPN and CDR2 is SVGIG (reference sequence). The CDR3 loop is CAWSALSGREGPQETQYF. CDR3 in DNA: TGTGCCTGGAGTGCTTTGAGCGGGCGAGAAGGTCCACAAGAGACCCAGTACTTC.